This is a list of T cell receptor beta chains from one sample in a study of read filtering for tumor transcriptome and immune sequencing. TCRdb independently ran MiXCR on the reads; one entry per CDR3 protein. Of around 130,000 distinct CDR3 sequences listed, over 10% are singletons. Sequencing was carried out using a population of CD138-negative cells sorted from bone marrow. Every receptor here comes from a donor over 35 with multiple myeloma. The CDR3 runs from the conserved cysteine through the conserved F or W. D genes are given only for firm matches. Rows give clone size only sometimes, using once, few, many, or a class for an expanded clone.

abundance: many
v_gene: TRBV10-3
d_gene: .
j_gene: TRBJ1-6
CDR3nt: TGTGCCATCAGTGAGAACCGGGACGGGAATTCACCCCTCCACTTT
CDR3aa: CAISENRDGNSPLHF

abundance: many
v_gene: TRBV14
d_gene: .
j_gene: TRBJ1-1
CDR3nt: TGTGCCAGCAGCCGCAATCCTTTAGGGAGCACTGAAGCTTTCTTT
CDR3aa: CASSRNPLGSTEAFF

abundance: many
v_gene: TRBV20-1
d_gene: .
j_gene: TRBJ1-1
CDR3nt: TGCAGTGCTAGTGGTTTCATGAACACTGAAGCTTTCTTT
CDR3aa: CSASGFMNTEAFF

abundance: many
v_gene: TRBV30
d_gene: .
j_gene: TRBJ2-1
CDR3nt: TGTGCCTGGAGTCATGGATACAATGAGCAGTTCTTC
CDR3aa: CAWSHGYNEQFF

abundance: many
v_gene: TRBV2
d_gene: TRBD2
j_gene: TRBJ2-1
CDR3nt: TGTGCCAGCCTAGCGGGAAGCTCCTACAATGAGCAGTTCTTC
CDR3aa: CASLAGSSYNEQFF

abundance: few
v_gene: TRBV10-2
d_gene: TRBD1
j_gene: TRBJ1-5
CDR3nt: TGCGCCAGCAGTGGACAGGGGGTGGGTCAGCCCCAGCATTTT
CDR3aa: CASSGQGVGQPQHF

abundance: many
v_gene: TRBV24-1
d_gene: TRBD1
j_gene: TRBJ2-1
CDR3nt: TGTGCCACCAGTGAGCGCTCAGGACAGGAATTAAACAATGAGCAGTTCTTC
CDR3aa: CATSERSGQELNNEQFF

abundance: many
v_gene: TRBV28
d_gene: .
j_gene: TRBJ2-7
CDR3nt: TGTGCCAGCAGTTTTTATGGAGCCAAGTCCTTGGGGGCCTACGAGCAGTACTTC
CDR3aa: CASSFYGAKSLGAYEQYF

abundance: many
v_gene: TRBV27
d_gene: TRBD1
j_gene: TRBJ2-1
CDR3nt: TGTGCCAGCAGTCGCACCAAAGTCTACGACGGGACAGGCTCCTACAATGAGCAGTTCTTC
CDR3aa: CASSRTKVYDGTGSYNEQFF

abundance: many
v_gene: TRBV11-2
d_gene: .
j_gene: TRBJ2-1
CDR3nt: TGTGCCGGCAGGCGTCTTATGGGGGGTCGTTACAATGAGCAGTTCTTC
CDR3aa: CAGRRLMGGRYNEQFF

abundance: many
v_gene: TRBV5-1
d_gene: TRBD1
j_gene: TRBJ2-2
CDR3nt: TGCGCCAGCAGCCGGGGACAGGGATCGAACACCGGGGAGCTGTTTTTT
CDR3aa: CASSRGQGSNTGELFF

abundance: many
v_gene: TRBV12-3/TRBV12-4
d_gene: TRBD1
j_gene: TRBJ1-1
CDR3nt: TGTGCCAGCACCTCCAGACAGGGGGCGCACACTGAAGCTTTCTTT
CDR3aa: CASTSRQGAHTEAFF

abundance: many
v_gene: TRBV28
d_gene: .
j_gene: TRBJ1-5
CDR3nt: TGTGCCAGCAGTTCAACGGGGGGCGGTATTCAGCCCCAGCATTTT
CDR3aa: CASSSTGGGIQPQHF

abundance: many
v_gene: TRBV7-2
d_gene: .
j_gene: TRBJ1-5
CDR3nt: TGTGCCAGCAGCTTGGGGGAGCCCCAGCATTTT
CDR3aa: CASSLGEPQHF

abundance: many
v_gene: TRBV7-2
d_gene: .
j_gene: TRBJ1-5
CDR3nt: TGTGCCAGCAGCTTAGTGCCCGGGAACGATCAGCCCCAGCATTTT
CDR3aa: CASSLVPGNDQPQHF

abundance: few
v_gene: TRBV5-1
d_gene: .
j_gene: TRBJ2-5
CDR3nt: TGCGCCAGTACGCTCGGGTTAGCCCTACAAGAGACCCAGTACTTC
CDR3aa: CASTLGLALQETQYF

abundance: many
v_gene: TRBV10-3
d_gene: TRBD1
j_gene: TRBJ1-1
CDR3nt: TGTGCCATCAGTGAGTCCCCTACAGGGGAGAACACTGAAGCTTTCTTT
CDR3aa: CAISESPTGENTEAFF

abundance: many
v_gene: TRBV6-5
d_gene: .
j_gene: TRBJ1-4
CDR3nt: TGTGCCAGCAGTTACTCATTCCGGGGCGACGATGAAAAACTGTTTTTT
CDR3aa: CASSYSFRGDDEKLFF

abundance: many
v_gene: TRBV6-6
d_gene: TRBD1
j_gene: TRBJ1-1
CDR3nt: TGTGCCAGCAGCCCGGGACAGGGTAGTACTGAAGCTTTCTTT
CDR3aa: CASSPGQGSTEAFF

abundance: many
v_gene: TRBV7-2
d_gene: .
j_gene: TRBJ1-1
CDR3nt: TGTGCCAGCAGCTTCAGGGGAGGGAACACTGAAGCTTTCTTT
CDR3aa: CASSFRGGNTEAFF

abundance: .
v_gene: TRBV11-2
d_gene: .
j_gene: TRBJ1-5
CDR3nt: TGTGCCAGCAGCTTAGATTCCCCTAATCAGCCCCAGCATTTT
CDR3aa: CASSLDSPNQPQHF

abundance: many
v_gene: TRBV6-1
d_gene: .
j_gene: TRBJ2-7
CDR3nt: TGTGCCAGCAGTGTCAGCGGGTGGACCTACGAGCAGTACTTC
CDR3aa: CASSVSGWTYEQYF

abundance: .
v_gene: TRBV10-1
d_gene: .
j_gene: TRBJ2-7
CDR3nt: TGCGCCAGCAGCGGGGCAGGACTGAACGAGCAGTACTTC
CDR3aa: CASSGAGLNEQYF

abundance: many
v_gene: TRBV29-1
d_gene: .
j_gene: TRBJ1-2
CDR3nt: TGCAGCGTTGACAGGGCGGCGGGCTACACCTTC
CDR3aa: CSVDRAAGYTF

abundance: .
v_gene: TRBV7-2
d_gene: TRBD2
j_gene: TRBJ2-3
CDR3nt: TGTGCCAGCAGCTATCCAGGGACTAGCGTATTTGCTAGCACAGATACGCAGTATTTT
CDR3aa: CASSYPGTSVFASTDTQYF

abundance: many
v_gene: TRBV6-5
d_gene: TRBD1
j_gene: TRBJ2-1
CDR3nt: TGTGCCAGCAGTTATCCCGGGACAGGGGCCAATGAGCAGTTCTTC
CDR3aa: CASSYPGTGANEQFF

abundance: many
v_gene: TRBV29-1
d_gene: TRBD2
j_gene: TRBJ2-7
CDR3nt: TGCAGCGTTGAAGTCGCTAGCGGGAGTTACGAGCAGTACTTC
CDR3aa: CSVEVASGSYEQYF

abundance: .
v_gene: TRBV7-8
d_gene: .
j_gene: TRBJ1-5
CDR3nt: TGTGCCAGCAGCAAAGGGGTGGTGGATCAGCCCCAGCATTTT
CDR3aa: CASSKGVVDQPQHF

abundance: .
v_gene: TRBV7-9
d_gene: .
j_gene: TRBJ1-1
CDR3nt: TGTGCCAGCACCGAAGTGGCCGTGAACACTGAAGCTTTCTTT
CDR3aa: CASTEVAVNTEAFF

abundance: many
v_gene: TRBV12-3/TRBV12-4
d_gene: TRBD2
j_gene: TRBJ2-7
CDR3nt: TGTGCCAGCAGTTGGGGAGGGTTAAGCTCCTACGAGCAGTACTTC
CDR3aa: CASSWGGLSSYEQYF

abundance: many
v_gene: TRBV10-3
d_gene: TRBD1
j_gene: TRBJ2-3
CDR3nt: TGTGCCATCAGTTCAGCTTTGGGACAGGGAACAGATACGCAGTATTTT
CDR3aa: CAISSALGQGTDTQYF